This T cell receptor beta chain was sequenced in a study of T cells in Graves' hyperthyroidism and ophthalmopathy. Authors of the study amplified TCR beta CDR3 regions from RNA transcripts. First-round RT-PCR of the TCR CDR3 relied on the HTBI primer set. MiXCR, run by TCRdb on the multiplex PCR reads, gives a single entry per CDR3 protein. The sample has approximately 430,000 distinct CDR3 sequences, roughly 15% seen once; the top ten hold approximately 13%. This clonotype was counted ten times or more. In germline, CDR1 is MNHNY, CDR2 SVGAGI (reference sequence). Trimming stripped 0 bases from V and 4 bases from J, with 15 bases between. The CDR3 totals 16 residues.

Sequenced: blood. This sequence was found in a man aged 18 to 29 with Graves' ophthalmopathy. The rearrangement uses TRBV6-6 and TRBJ2-5, with D tentatively TRBD1 (6 bases). CDR3 nucleotides: TGTGCCAGCAGTTACTCGCAGGGGCTCTCAGGAGAGACCCAGTACTTC. This codes for CASSYSQGLSGETQYF.